This TCR beta chain came from a study of shared clonotypes between healthy human individuals. Background on the study: Donor composition was a couple of women and a few men, aged 18 to 49. Per donor, CD8 memory used one plate, CD8 naive used two, CD4 memory used three and CD4 naive used three.

Terminally differentiated effector memory CD45RA+ cells were left out of the naive CD8 fraction, which was CD45RO-negative and positively selected for CCR7. Splitting of each subset's genomic DNA was done evenly across several immunoSEQ plates. The method was immunoSEQ multiplex PCR; TCRdb's version includes in-frame clones alone and lacks a portion of them. In the table there are 550,000 to 650,000 clones, approximately 96% of which are singletons. CDR3 length equals 14 residues. Germline V CDR1 and CDR2: SNHLY, FYNNEI. Trimming removed 4 bases from V and 8 bases from J, with 17 bases in between. This clone was seen only once.

The chain couples TRBV2 to TRBJ1-2; tentative D call: TRBD1 (5 bases). Source material: naive CD8+ T cells sorted from blood. The clonotype was recovered from a woman in her 30s in good health. CDR3 amino acids: CASSGGTSFAGYTF. As DNA, the CDR3 is TGTGCCAGCAGTGGGGGGACTTCATTCGCCGGCTACACCTTC.